Listed below are T cell receptor beta chains from one sample, sequenced in a study of memory CD4+ T cells and cytomegalovirus serostatus. Libraries were prepared by immunoSEQ multiplex PCR; TCRdb keeps only in-frame clonotypes and omits some of them. This sample has around 88,000 clones, with roughly 80% found just once. Sequenced: memory CD4+ T cells from blood. These receptors originate from an adult in good health and CMV-seropositive. Each CDR3 is given with its conserved first and last residue. The D gene is left open where the match is weak. Size values are once, few and many counts, or a class for expanded clones, and some rows have none.

j_gene	abundance	d_gene	v_gene	CDR3aa	CDR3nt
TRBJ1-1	-	-	TRBV28	CASSRPTGHTEAFF	TGTGCCAGCAGCCGTCCCACAGGGCACACTGAAGCTTTCTTT
TRBJ1-1	-	-	TRBV28	CASSVMNTEAFF	TGTGCCAGCTCAGTCATGAACACTGAAGCTTTCTTT
TRBJ2-3	-	-	TRBV11-2	CASSLDQEGRSDTQYF	TGTGCCAGCAGCTTAGATCAGGAGGGCCGGTCAGATACGCAGTATTTT
TRBJ2-3	-	-	TRBV7-6	CASSLLGQNTDTQYF	TGTGCCAGCAGCTTGCTTGGACAGAACACAGATACGCAGTATTTT
TRBJ2-2	-	-	TRBV19	CASSPGNWYTGELFF	TGTGCCAGTAGTCCGGGGAATTGGTACACCGGGGAGCTGTTTTTT
TRBJ1-2	-	TRBD1	TRBV19	CASSGTGFVYGYTF	TGTGCCAGTAGTGGGACAGGCTTTGTGTATGGCTACACCTTC
TRBJ1-2	once	-	TRBV29-1	CSVEDRATLGDYGYTF	TGCAGCGTTGAAGACAGGGCCACTTTGGGGGACTATGGCTACACCTTC
TRBJ1-1	-	-	TRBV5-1	CASSLLGGLNTEAFF	TGCGCCAGCAGCTTGCTGGGGGGGCTGAACACTGAAGCTTTCTTT
TRBJ1-3	-	-	TRBV28	CASSFGGLGRNTIYF	TGTGCCAGCAGTTTCGGTGGTTTGGGTAGGAACACCATATATTTT
TRBJ1-5	-	-	TRBV5-6	CASSLWEGNQPQHF	TGTGCCAGCAGCTTGTGGGAGGGCAATCAGCCCCAGCATTTT
TRBJ1-2	-	TRBD1	TRBV15	CATSREGWTGANYGYTF	TGTGCCACCAGCAGAGAGGGGTGGACAGGGGCTAACTATGGCTACACCTTC
TRBJ1-1	-	-	TRBV6-5	CASSYFGLVALAFF	TGTGCCAGCAGTTACTTTGGACTGGTAGCACTGGCTTTCTTT
TRBJ2-7	-	-	TRBV4-1	CASSQDAGYEQYF	TGCGCCAGCAGCCAAGATGCGGGGTACGAGCAGTACTTC
TRBJ2-3	-	-	TRBV27	CASSKGPGDTQYF	TGTGCCAGCAGCAAGGGACCCGGGGATACGCAGTATTTT
TRBJ2-7	few	TRBD2	TRBV4-1	CASSHLTSGRREQYF	TGCGCCAGCAGCCACTTAACTAGCGGGAGGAGAGAGCAGTACTTC
TRBJ2-2	-	-	TRBV29-1	CSVGPDFVGELFF	TGCAGCGTGGGACCGGATTTCGTGGGGGAGCTGTTTTTT
TRBJ1-2	-	-	TRBV7-2	CASSSGQRGIYGYTF	TGTGCCAGCAGCTCGGGACAACGGGGGATCTATGGCTACACCTTC
TRBJ1-1	-	-	TRBV7-9	CASSLSQNTEAFF	TGTGCCAGCAGCTTATCCCAGAACACTGAAGCTTTCTTT
TRBJ2-7	-	-	TRBV7-3	CASSLLHLGEQYF	TGTGCCAGCAGCTTACTACACCTGGGCGAGCAGTACTTC
TRBJ2-7	-	-	TRBV2	CASNRLGTRGEQYF	TGTGCCAGCAACCGGCTGGGTACCCGGGGCGAGCAGTACTTC
TRBJ2-1	-	-	TRBV7-8	CASSHWENTDNEQFF	TGTGCCAGCAGCCACTGGGAGAATACCGACAATGAGCAGTTCTTC
TRBJ2-5	-	-	TRBV4-1	CASSQADSTGRGKTQYF	TGCGCCAGCAGCCAAGCCGACTCAACAGGGAGAGGAAAGACCCAGTACTTC
TRBJ1-5	-	-	TRBV7-2	CASSPQHSNQPQHF	TGTGCCAGCAGCCCCCAGCATAGCAATCAGCCCCAGCATTTT
TRBJ2-3	-	-	TRBV15	CATSRDQGSATQYF	TGTGCCACCAGCAGAGATCAGGGGTCGGCTACGCAGTATTTT
TRBJ2-1	-	TRBD1	TRBV7-8	CASSTGTGPWDEQFF	TGTGCCAGCAGCACCGGGACAGGGCCCTGGGATGAGCAGTTCTTC
TRBJ2-3	-	-	TRBV7-2	CASSTRRTTDTQYF	TGTGCCAGCAGCACGCGACGGACGACAGATACGCAGTATTTT